These T cell receptor beta chains were read from a single sample in a study of T cell repertoires in cytomegalovirus infection. MiXCR, run by TCRdb on the reads, gives a single entry per CDR3 protein. The sample lists under 250,000 distinct CDR3 sequences; roughly 12% were seen once. The sequenced sample was PBMCs. These receptors were collected from a human donor in good health (CMV status not recorded). Some clones in this sample may be carry-over from other donors' samples. Both conserved end residues are part of each CDR3. The order of the fields is D gene, CDR3 length, V gene, J gene, clone size, CDR3 DNA, CDR3 protein. D genes are given only for firm matches. Clone size is not always given. Where it is, it says once, few, many or a class for expanded clones.

D gene: -
CDR3 length: 17
V gene: TRBV10-3
J gene: TRBJ2-3
clone size: many
CDR3 DNA: TGTGCCATCAGTGAAGGGGGGGGGGGCCCGTGGACAGATACGCAGTATTTT
CDR3 protein: CAISEGGGGPWTDTQYF

D gene: TRBD2
CDR3 length: 15
V gene: TRBV28
J gene: TRBJ2-7
clone size: few
CDR3 DNA: TGTGCCAGCAGTCCCCCGGGACTAGCGGCCTACGAGCAGTACTTC
CDR3 protein: CASSPPGLAAYEQYF

D gene: -
CDR3 length: 14
V gene: TRBV6-2/TRBV6-3
J gene: TRBJ1-1
clone size: many
CDR3 DNA: TGTGCCAGCAGCCCGGGGGGGCCTGACACTGAAGCTTTCTTT
CDR3 protein: CASSPGGPDTEAFF

D gene: -
CDR3 length: 14
V gene: TRBV29-1
J gene: TRBJ1-1
clone size: -
CDR3 DNA: TGCAGCGTTGAGAGGGCAGCAGTGAACACTGAAGCTTTCTTT
CDR3 protein: CSVERAAVNTEAFF

D gene: -
CDR3 length: 12
V gene: TRBV9
J gene: TRBJ2-3
clone size: few
CDR3 DNA: TGTGCCAGCAGCGTAGCCGCAGATACGCAGTATTTT
CDR3 protein: CASSVAADTQYF

D gene: TRBD1
CDR3 length: 17
V gene: TRBV19
J gene: TRBJ1-6
clone size: -
CDR3 DNA: TGTGCCAGTAGTATAGGCGTACCGGGACAGGGAAATTCACCCCTCCACTTT
CDR3 protein: CASSIGVPGQGNSPLHF

D gene: -
CDR3 length: 13
V gene: TRBV11-3
J gene: TRBJ2-7
clone size: many
CDR3 DNA: TGTGCCAGCAGCCAACAGTTGACCTACGAGCAGTACTTC
CDR3 protein: CASSQQLTYEQYF

D gene: TRBD1
CDR3 length: 15
V gene: TRBV28
J gene: TRBJ1-3
clone size: -
CDR3 DNA: TGTGCCAGCAGACAGGGCAGGGGGCGGGGAAACACCATATATTTT
CDR3 protein: CASRQGRGRGNTIYF

D gene: TRBD1
CDR3 length: 15
V gene: TRBV7-2
J gene: TRBJ2-7
clone size: many
CDR3 DNA: TGTGCCAGCAGCCTCGGACAGGTCGGGACCTACGAGCAGTACTTC
CDR3 protein: CASSLGQVGTYEQYF

D gene: TRBD2
CDR3 length: 15
V gene: TRBV10-3
J gene: TRBJ2-4
clone size: many
CDR3 DNA: TGTGCCATCAGTGAGCTTTCCGCGGGGGAAAACATTCAGTACTTC
CDR3 protein: CAISELSAGENIQYF

D gene: -
CDR3 length: 11
V gene: TRBV25-1
J gene: TRBJ1-5
clone size: -
CDR3 DNA: TGTGCCATTACAGGGAGGAGGTCCCAGCATTTT
CDR3 protein: CAITGRRSQHF

D gene: -
CDR3 length: 13
V gene: TRBV2
J gene: TRBJ1-1
clone size: -
CDR3 DNA: TGTGCCAGCAAAATTGAGGACTTAGGCGAAGCTTTCTTT
CDR3 protein: CASKIEDLGEAFF

D gene: TRBD2
CDR3 length: 17
V gene: TRBV18
J gene: TRBJ2-2
clone size: -
CDR3 DNA: TGTGCCAGCTCACCCCGGACTAGCGGGAAGGACACCGGGGAGCTGTTTTTT
CDR3 protein: CASSPRTSGKDTGELFF

D gene: -
CDR3 length: 19
V gene: TRBV7-6
J gene: TRBJ2-5
clone size: few
CDR3 DNA: TGTGCCAGCAGCTTACCGACCGGGACATACAGACGACCTCAAGAGACCCAGTACTTC
CDR3 protein: CASSLPTGTYRRPQETQYF

D gene: TRBD1
CDR3 length: 14
V gene: TRBV18
J gene: TRBJ2-1
clone size: few
CDR3 DNA: TGTGCCAGCTCGTCCGGGACAGGGAGGAATGAGCAGTTCTTC
CDR3 protein: CASSSGTGRNEQFF

D gene: -
CDR3 length: 14
V gene: TRBV19
J gene: TRBJ2-5
clone size: many
CDR3 DNA: TGTGCCAGTAGTATAGGGCTGGGACAAGAGACCCAGTACTTC
CDR3 protein: CASSIGLGQETQYF

D gene: TRBD1
CDR3 length: 14
V gene: TRBV12-3/TRBV12-4
J gene: TRBJ1-2
clone size: -
CDR3 DNA: TGTGCCAGCAGTCGACAGGGTTTTGAAGATGGCTACCACTTC
CDR3 protein: CASSRQGFEDGYHF

D gene: -
CDR3 length: 13
V gene: TRBV12-3/TRBV12-4
J gene: TRBJ2-7
clone size: few
CDR3 DNA: TGTGCCAGCAGTGGGTCGAGCTCCTACGAGCAGTACTTC
CDR3 protein: CASSGSSSYEQYF

D gene: -
CDR3 length: 16
V gene: TRBV25-1
J gene: TRBJ1-5
clone size: many
CDR3 DNA: TGTGCCAGCAGTGATGCCTGGGACAATAGCAATCAGCCCCAGCATTTT
CDR3 protein: CASSDAWDNSNQPQHF

D gene: -
CDR3 length: 12
V gene: TRBV7-2
J gene: TRBJ2-3
clone size: many
CDR3 DNA: TGTGCCAGCAGCTTAGCGCAGGGGCCGCAGTATTTT
CDR3 protein: CASSLAQGPQYF

D gene: TRBD2
CDR3 length: 16
V gene: TRBV28
J gene: TRBJ2-2
clone size: many
CDR3 DNA: TGTGCCAGCAGTCCGGGGGGTAGCGCGAACACCGGGGAGCTGTTTTTT
CDR3 protein: CASSPGGSANTGELFF

D gene: TRBD2
CDR3 length: 15
V gene: TRBV6-2/TRBV6-3
J gene: TRBJ2-5
clone size: many
CDR3 DNA: TGTGCCAGCACTCAACTAGCGGGAAGGCAAGAGACCCAGTACTTC
CDR3 protein: CASTQLAGRQETQYF

D gene: -
CDR3 length: 14
V gene: TRBV7-3
J gene: TRBJ1-2
clone size: few
CDR3 DNA: TGTGCCAGCAGCCCCCGGGGGCTTTCGGAGGGCTACACCTTC
CDR3 protein: CASSPRGLSEGYTF

D gene: -
CDR3 length: 15
V gene: TRBV19
J gene: TRBJ2-2
clone size: many
CDR3 DNA: TGTGCCAGTAATCCCGGGGCTACCAACACCGGGGAGCTGTTTTTT
CDR3 protein: CASNPGATNTGELFF

D gene: -
CDR3 length: 13
V gene: TRBV10-3
J gene: TRBJ1-1
clone size: -
CDR3 DNA: TGTGCCACCAGTGATGGGACGATCACTGAAGCTTTCTTT
CDR3 protein: CATSDGTITEAFF

D gene: -
CDR3 length: 15
V gene: TRBV13
J gene: TRBJ2-7
clone size: -
CDR3 DNA: TGTGCCAGCAGCTTAGGTGGGGGCTTTACCTACGAGCAGTACTTC
CDR3 protein: CASSLGGGFTYEQYF

D gene: -
CDR3 length: 13
V gene: TRBV11-3
J gene: TRBJ2-3
clone size: many
CDR3 DNA: TGTGCCAGCAGCTTAACAGGTCTATATACGCAGTATTTT
CDR3 protein: CASSLTGLYTQYF

D gene: TRBD2
CDR3 length: 15
V gene: TRBV10-3
J gene: TRBJ2-1
clone size: many
CDR3 DNA: TGTGCCATCAGTGGCGGGACTAGCGGGAGATATGAGCAGTTCTTC
CDR3 protein: CAISGGTSGRYEQFF

D gene: -
CDR3 length: 16
V gene: TRBV7-2
J gene: TRBJ2-2
clone size: many
CDR3 DNA: TGTGCCAGCAGCGCAAACTCCCGGGGGAACACCGGGGAGCTGTTTTTT
CDR3 protein: CASSANSRGNTGELFF

D gene: -
CDR3 length: 12
V gene: TRBV7-9
J gene: TRBJ2-1
clone size: many
CDR3 DNA: TGTGCCAGCAGCTTAGCAAACGATGAGCAGTTCTTC
CDR3 protein: CASSLANDEQFF

D gene: -
CDR3 length: 12
V gene: TRBV29-1
J gene: TRBJ1-1
clone size: few
CDR3 DNA: TGCAGCGTTGGACAGGCGAACACTGAAGCTTTCTTT
CDR3 protein: CSVGQANTEAFF

D gene: -
CDR3 length: 13
V gene: TRBV25-1
J gene: TRBJ2-2
clone size: -
CDR3 DNA: TGTGCCAGCAGTGCCCCGGGGCCCGGGGAGCTGTTTTTT
CDR3 protein: CASSAPGPGELFF

D gene: -
CDR3 length: 14
V gene: TRBV7-2
J gene: TRBJ2-5
clone size: many
CDR3 DNA: TGTGCCAGCAGCTCACCAGGGTACCAAGAGACCCAGTACTTC
CDR3 protein: CASSSPGYQETQYF

D gene: TRBD2
CDR3 length: 18
V gene: TRBV6-2/TRBV6-3
J gene: TRBJ2-2
clone size: few
CDR3 DNA: TGTGCCAGCAGCCTTACCGGGACTAGCGGGAGGAAGTCCGGGGAGCTGTTTTTT
CDR3 protein: CASSLTGTSGRKSGELFF

D gene: -
CDR3 length: 13
V gene: TRBV6-1
J gene: TRBJ1-1
clone size: few
CDR3 DNA: TGTGCCAGCAGTGAAAAGAGAAACACTGAAGCTTTCTTT
CDR3 protein: CASSEKRNTEAFF

D gene: -
CDR3 length: 14
V gene: TRBV5-1
J gene: TRBJ2-7
clone size: -
CDR3 DNA: TGCGCCAGCAGCCCCGGAGGGGCTGGGTCCGAGCAGTACTTC
CDR3 protein: CASSPGGAGSEQYF

D gene: -
CDR3 length: 15
V gene: TRBV29-1
J gene: TRBJ2-1
clone size: few
CDR3 DNA: TGCAGCGTTGAAAACCTCCAAGACCGGTACAATGAGCAGTTCTTC
CDR3 protein: CSVENLQDRYNEQFF

D gene: -
CDR3 length: 16
V gene: TRBV20-1
J gene: TRBJ2-7
clone size: -
CDR3 DNA: TGCAGTGCTAGAGATCTCGGCAGGGGGGGGGGCTACGAGCAGTACTTC
CDR3 protein: CSARDLGRGGGYEQYF

D gene: -
CDR3 length: 13
V gene: TRBV7-3
J gene: TRBJ1-1
clone size: many
CDR3 DNA: TGTGCCAGCAGCCCGGCGCCGCACACTGAAGCTTTCTTT
CDR3 protein: CASSPAPHTEAFF

D gene: -
CDR3 length: 13
V gene: TRBV7-2
J gene: TRBJ2-7
clone size: many
CDR3 DNA: TGTGCCAGCAGCTTAGGGTCCCCCTACGAGCAGTACTTC
CDR3 protein: CASSLGSPYEQYF